The clone carrying this T cell receptor (beta chain) was detected only once. These data originate in a study of tumor-infiltrating lymphocytes in oesophageal squamous cell carcinoma. Germline V gene lookup returns CDR1 LNHDA and CDR2 SQIVND (reference sequence). The CDR3 is 14 residues long. TCRdb ran MiXCR on the PCR reads and lists one entry per CDR3 protein. Seen here are about 12,000 distinct CDR3 sequences, 55% to 70% observed once, and the top ten hold 32%. The chain joins TRBV19 to TRBJ2-6; D is perhaps TRBD2 (5 bases). Judging by the DNA end, TRBJ2-5 fits better; the J call may be wrong. The clonotype was recovered from a female donor with esophageal squamous cell carcinoma. The sample taken for sequencing was esophageal tumor tissue. CDR3 bases: TGTGCCAGTAGTACTAGCAGATTCCAAGAGACCCAGTACTTC. It codes for CASSTSRFQETQYF.